Detailed here is one TCR beta chain. Assay: immunoSEQ multiplex PCR; the TCRdb copy retains only in-frame clones and omits some. This table holds about 19,000 clones, 83% found once. This sample stems from a study of early stage breast cancer tumors. The CDR3 consists of 14 residues. The trim removed 1 base at V and 7 bases at J, leaving 6 bases unmatched. The V gene's germline CDR1 is SGHTA and CDR2 FQGNSA. The clonotype was recovered from a person aged 65 to 79 with breast cancer. The sample comprised blood. V usage is TRBV7-2 and J usage is TRBJ1-2, with 7 bases that match TRBD1. CDR3 loop: CASSLGQGEGGYTF. CDR3 DNA sequence: TGTGCCAGCAGCTTAGGACAGGGTGAAGGTGGCTACACCTTC.